This T cell receptor (beta chain) was recorded in a study of early T cells in non-severe SARS-CoV-2 infection. Overall study: Investigators sequenced bulk RNA drawn from unsorted whole blood, and chains remained unpaired. Study-level findings and limits: VDJdb matching, biased toward anti-spike CD8 responses, missed private and CD4 specificities.

In the library, individual cDNA molecules carried attached unique molecular identifiers. One entry per CDR3 protein, called by TCRdb with MiXCR from the 5' RACE reads. The sample has about 79,000 distinct CDR3 sequences, less than 15% seen once. Germline V CDR1 and CDR2: LGHDT, YNNKEL (reference sequence). The V and J ends lost 1 base and 2 bases respectively, with 15 bases between them. This CDR3 comprises 17 residues. Worth noting for this clonotype: Its specificity is not known.

The chain carries TRBV3-1 and TRBJ1-5; the D gene is possibly TRBD1 (5 bases). The TCR was taken from an adult who was a healthcare worker with PCR-confirmed SARS-CoV-2 infection or an uninfected control (not recorded which). The sequencing sample was made of whole blood. Written as DNA, the CDR3 is TGTGCCAGCAGCCAAGCCTGGGGGGGATCGGGCAATCAGCCCCAGCATTTT. Protein: CASSQAWGGSGNQPQHF.